These T cell receptor beta chains were read from a single sample in a study of human T cells and chemical hapten exposure. Via MiXCR, TCRdb re-called the RACE reads, giving one row per CDR3 protein. There are some 180,000 distinct CDR3 sequences in the sample; 20% to 25% occur only once, and 2% to 2.5% lies in the top ten. Material: whole blood, obtained in connection with sensitization to the hapten diphenylcyclopropenone (DPC). These receptor sequences come from a woman aged 40 to 50 with alopecia areata. Some clones in this sample may be carry-over from other donors' samples. Each CDR3 is given without its conserved first and last residue. Part of the rows lack a size; the others show once, few, many or a class for expanded clones.

many	TRBV24-1	TRBJ2-5	ATSDFGNRGETQY
once	TRBV4-3	TRBJ1-1	ASSQEDRRTEAF
few	TRBV4-2	TRBJ2-7	ASSQGGTSGTFSYEQY
few	TRBV11-1	TRBJ2-7	ASSPGLDNEQY
few	TRBV27	TRBJ1-5	ASSSSSGTGPQPQH
-	TRBV7-2	TRBJ2-3	ASSPIPGTQY
few	TRBV20-1	TRBJ2-1	SAHPGNSGRYNEQF
many	TRBV20-1	TRBJ2-7	SASGQTYEQY
few	TRBV27	TRBJ2-3	ASSLVRGTDTQY
-	TRBV20-1	TRBJ2-7	SASLGGRSYEQY
few	TRBV12-5	TRBJ2-7	ASGLVIQPSYEQY
few	TRBV6-2/TRBV6-3	TRBJ1-1	ASSPGQRTEAF
few	TRBV12-3/TRBV12-4	TRBJ2-7	ASSFGLYNYEQY
-	TRBV5-1	TRBJ2-3	ASSLVPGSDTQY
-	TRBV4-2	TRBJ2-3	ASSQEPSGSTDTQY